This entry features one TCR beta chain sequence. Its cognate antigen is unknown. The record originates from a study of beta chain features in type 1 diabetes. Whole-study context: In age, gender and cell yields, patients were similar to healthy donors. General study results and limits: The question left open here concerned HLA type influencing TCRB rearrangement. In every one of the four CD4+ subsets, TCRB CDR3s were moderately but significantly shorter in Type 1 diabetes patients.

As every portion of the isolated RNA was reverse transcribed, the sequencing read expressed TCRB transcripts. The assay was immunoSEQ multiplex PCR, and TCRdb's table has in-frame clones only and misses some. The table shows over 150,000 clones, with 6.5% to 8.5% occurring only once. The CDR3 is made up of 14 amino acids. CDR1 SGHVS and CDR2 FQNEAQ come from the germline V gene. The V and J ends lost 4 bases and 5 bases, in that order; junction bases with no gene match: 4. The TCR was taken from a woman in her late teens or twenties with type 1 diabetes. The chain links TRBV7-8 to TRBJ2-5, with 10 bases identical to TRBD1. The sequencing input was central memory CD4+ T cells from blood. CDR3 coding DNA: TGTGCCAGCAGCTCGGACAGGGGGGTCGAGACCCAGTACTTC. Its translation: CASSSDRGVETQYF.